A selection of T cell receptor beta chains follows, all from one sample in a study of blood T cell repertoires in COVID-19. Data came from immunoSEQ multiplex PCR; TCRdb stores just in-frame clones and leaves some out. The sample records more than 120,000 clones, approximately 85% being singletons. The source material was peripheral blood. Receptor source: a human donor with acute or convalescent COVID-19. The donor label of this sample is uncertain. CDR3s include the opening cysteine and the closing phenylalanine or tryptophan. A D gene is named only where the DNA matches it firmly. Only part of the rows carry a size: once, few, many, or a class if the clone is expanded.

>NA|TRBD1|TRBJ2-7|TRBV27
TGTGCCAGCATCGACAGGGTCTCCTACGAGCAGTACTTC
CASIDRVSYEQYF
>NA|NA|TRBJ2-7|TRBV19
TGTGCCAGTATGGGGCAGAACGGCTACGAGCAGTACTTC
CASMGQNGYEQYF
>once|TRBD1|TRBJ1-1|TRBV5-5
TGTGCCAGCAGCTCTGGGACAGGGGCAATGAACACTGAAGCTTTCTTT
CASSSGTGAMNTEAFF
>NA|NA|TRBJ1-3|TRBV6-5
TGTGCCAGCAGTTACGGCCGCCTCTCTGGAAACACCATATATTTT
CASSYGRLSGNTIYF
>NA|TRBD1|TRBJ2-1|TRBV7-2
TGTGCCAGCAGCTTAGACGGACAGGGGGTACCCTACAATGAGCAGTTCTTC
CASSLDGQGVPYNEQFF
>NA|NA|TRBJ1-5|TRBV10-3
TGTGCCATCAGTTCCGACAGGCCCAATCAGCCCCAGCATTTT
CAISSDRPNQPQHF
>NA|NA|TRBJ2-7|TRBV28
TGTGCCAGCAGTTTATTGATAGGTCAGGACAACGAGCAGTACTTC
CASSLLIGQDNEQYF
>NA|TRBD1|TRBJ1-2|TRBV6-1
TGTGCCAGCAGTGTTCAGGGGGCGACGTCTAACTATGGCTACACCTTC
CASSVQGATSNYGYTF
>NA|TRBD2|TRBJ2-3|TRBV7-3
TGTGCCAGCAGCCCTAGCGGGCAGGGCACAGATACGCAGTATTTT
CASSPSGQGTDTQYF
>NA|NA|TRBJ2-1|TRBV24-1
TGTGCCACCAGTGACACCAGAACCAATGAGCAGTTCTTC
CATSDTRTNEQFF
>NA|NA|TRBJ1-5|TRBV25-1
TGTGCCAGCAGTGATCCCTGGGAGGCTGGTCAGCCCCAGCATTTT
CASSDPWEAGQPQHF
>NA|NA|TRBJ1-2|TRBV3-1/TRBV3-2
TGTGCCAGCAGCCAAGAATCCGGGCTCGGAGGAGGCTACACCTTC
CASSQESGLGGGYTF
>NA|NA|TRBJ1-5|TRBV28
TGTGCCAGCAGTTTGAGGGGGGGCTTCAATCAGCCCCAGCATTTT
CASSLRGGFNQPQHF
>NA|TRBD2|TRBJ2-3|TRBV5-4
TGTGCCAGCAGCCACCGGACTAGCGGGGAGAGCACAGATACGCAGTATTTT
CASSHRTSGESTDTQYF
>NA|NA|TRBJ1-1|TRBV7-9
TGTGCCAGCGTAGAGCCCCGGGGGATCGTTAGCAACACTGAAGCTTTCTTT
CASVEPRGIVSNTEAFF
>NA|NA|TRBJ1-1|TRBV19
TGTGCCAGTAGTCGCGGGGTCGACACTGAAGCTTTCTTT
CASSRGVDTEAFF
>NA|TRBD1|TRBJ1-3|TRBV2
TGTGCCAGCAGTGAGGACAGGGCTGGAAACACCATATATTTT
CASSEDRAGNTIYF
>NA|NA|TRBJ2-7|TRBV28
TGTGCCAGCAGCGGACAGACTCTGAACGTCTTGGAGCAGTACTTC
CASSGQTLNVLEQYF
>NA|NA|TRBJ1-6|TRBV5-1
TGCGCCAGCAGCTTGGGGGCCCTCTCCTATAATTCACCCCTCCACTTT
CASSLGALSYNSPLHF
>NA|NA|TRBJ1-1|TRBV28
TGTGCCAGCGGGGCCCCTCCGATGAACACTGAAGCTTTCTTT
CASGAPPMNTEAFF
>NA|NA|TRBJ2-5|TRBV11-1
TGTGCCAGCAGCGTGGGGACTTCCATCCAAGAGACCCAGTACTTC
CASSVGTSIQETQYF
>NA|NA|TRBJ1-4|TRBV7-7
TGTGCTAGCAGCTCTAGTTTTGCTCAGAATGAAAAACTGTTTTTT
CASSSSFAQNEKLFF
>NA|NA|TRBJ2-3|TRBV7-8
TGTGCCAGCAGCTTAGCGCTGGGAGCGGTAAACACAGATACGCAGTATTTT
CASSLALGAVNTDTQYF
>NA|NA|TRBJ1-1|TRBV2
TGTGCCAGCAGTAAACGGTCCCAGAACACTGAAGCTTTCTTT
CASSKRSQNTEAFF
>NA|TRBD1|TRBJ1-2|TRBV19
TGTGCGGGACAGTCCAAAAACTATGGCTACACCTTC
CAGQSKNYGYTF
>NA|NA|TRBJ1-1|TRBV9
TGTGCCAGCAGCCCCCCGGGGGGCACTGAAGCTTTCTTT
CASSPPGGTEAFF
>NA|TRBD1|TRBJ2-1|TRBV6-2/TRBV6-3
TGTGCCAGCAGTTACTCACTCATATACCGGGACAGGGTTTTTCCACAGTTCTTC
CASSYSLIYRDRVFPQFF
>NA|NA|TRBJ1-2|TRBV6-2/TRBV6-3
TGTGCCAGCAGCCAGGGGCTCTATGGCTACACCTTC
CASSQGLYGYTF
>NA|TRBD1|TRBJ1-1|TRBV29-1
TGCAGCGCACAACAGGGGTTAGGCACTGAAGCTTTCTTT
CSAQQGLGTEAFF
>NA|NA|TRBJ2-3|TRBV5-4
TGTGCCAGCAGCTTTTGGGGCCCAGATACGCAGTATTTT
CASSFWGPDTQYF